Described below is a single T cell receptor beta chain sequence and its context. Its antigen remains unidentified. This entry belongs to a study of cytomegalovirus exposure and HLA in healthy donors. V shed 1 base and J shed 8 bases, with 14 bases lying between them. This CDR3 has 14 amino acids. Germline CDR1 and CDR2: GTSNPN and SVGIG (reference sequence). Regarding the study as a whole: It was taken for granted in presence/absence analyses that sequencing depth across donors was roughly uniform.

Both 60 Vbeta primers and 13 Jbeta primers went into the PCR. TCRdb keeps only in-frame clones here, not all; method: immunoSEQ multiplex PCR. The sample lists approximately 240,000 clones, 82% occurring once. This chain joins TRBV30 and TRBJ1-4; possibly TRBD1 for D (5 bases). This receptor was identified in a woman aged 35 to 49 in good health and CMV-seropositive. Sequenced sample: PBMCs. This chain's CDR3 is CAWSATRGSEKLFF. Here the CDR3 DNA reads TGTGCCTGGAGTGCGACACGGGGGTCAGAAAAACTGTTTTTT.